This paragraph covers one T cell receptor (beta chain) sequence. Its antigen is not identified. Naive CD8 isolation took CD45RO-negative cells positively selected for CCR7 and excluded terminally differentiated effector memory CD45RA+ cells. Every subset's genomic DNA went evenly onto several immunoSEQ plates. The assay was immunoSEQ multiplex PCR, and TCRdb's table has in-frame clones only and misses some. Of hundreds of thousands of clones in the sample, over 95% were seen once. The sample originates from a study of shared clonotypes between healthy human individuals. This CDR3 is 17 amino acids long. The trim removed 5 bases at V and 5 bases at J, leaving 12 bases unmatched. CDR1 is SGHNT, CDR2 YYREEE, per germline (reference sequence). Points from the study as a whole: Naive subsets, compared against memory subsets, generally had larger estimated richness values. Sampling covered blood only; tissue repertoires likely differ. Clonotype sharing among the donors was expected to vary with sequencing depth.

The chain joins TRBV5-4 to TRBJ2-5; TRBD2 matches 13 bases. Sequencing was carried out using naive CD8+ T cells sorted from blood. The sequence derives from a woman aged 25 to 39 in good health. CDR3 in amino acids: CASSYGLAGDFKETQYF. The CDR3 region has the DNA TGTGCCAGCAGTTACGGACTAGCGGGAGATTTTAAGGAGACCCAGTACTTC.